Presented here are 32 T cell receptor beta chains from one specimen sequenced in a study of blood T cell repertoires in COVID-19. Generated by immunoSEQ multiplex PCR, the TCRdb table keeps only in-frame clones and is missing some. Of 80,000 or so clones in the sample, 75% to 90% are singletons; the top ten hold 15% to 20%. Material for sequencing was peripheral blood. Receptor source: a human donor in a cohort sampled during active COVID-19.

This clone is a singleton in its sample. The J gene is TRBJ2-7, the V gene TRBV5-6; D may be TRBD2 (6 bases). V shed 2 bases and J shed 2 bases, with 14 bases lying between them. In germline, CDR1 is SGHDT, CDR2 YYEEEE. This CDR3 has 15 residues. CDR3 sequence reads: CASSLPAASAYEQYF. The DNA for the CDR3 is TGTGCCAGCAGCTTACCCGCTGCTAGCGCCTACGAGCAGTACTTC.

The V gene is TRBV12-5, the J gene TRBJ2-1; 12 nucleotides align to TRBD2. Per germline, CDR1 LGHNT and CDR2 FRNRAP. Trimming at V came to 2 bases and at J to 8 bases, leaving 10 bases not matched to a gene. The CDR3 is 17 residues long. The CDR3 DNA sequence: TGTGCTAGTGGTTTGTTAACCTCTAGCGGGGGGGCCCATGAGCAGTTCTTC. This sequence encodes CASGLLTSSGGAHEQFF.

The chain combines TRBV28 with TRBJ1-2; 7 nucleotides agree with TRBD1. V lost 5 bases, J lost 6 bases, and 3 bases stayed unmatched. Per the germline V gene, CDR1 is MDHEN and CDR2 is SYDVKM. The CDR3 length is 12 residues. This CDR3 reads CASSADRDGYTF. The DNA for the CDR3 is TGTGCCAGCAGTGCTGACAGGGATGGCTACACCTTC.

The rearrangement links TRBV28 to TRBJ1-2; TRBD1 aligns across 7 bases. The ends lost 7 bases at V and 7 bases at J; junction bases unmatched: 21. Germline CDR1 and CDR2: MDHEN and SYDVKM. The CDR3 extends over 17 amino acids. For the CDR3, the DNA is TGTGCCAGCATTCCGGCCGACAGGGTATTCGGAGCGGCTGGCTACACCTTC. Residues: CASIPADRVFGAAGYTF.

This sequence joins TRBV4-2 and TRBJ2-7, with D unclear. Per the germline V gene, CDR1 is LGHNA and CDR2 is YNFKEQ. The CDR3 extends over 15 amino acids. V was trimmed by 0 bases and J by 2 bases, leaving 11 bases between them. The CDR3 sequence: CASSQDLAATYEQYF. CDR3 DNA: TGTGCCAGCAGCCAAGATCTTGCGGCTACCTACGAGCAGTACTTC.

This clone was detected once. The DNA for the CDR3 is TGTGCCTGGAAGGCCGGGACAGGGCTCGAGCAGTACTTC. Translated: CAWKAGTGLEQYF. This chain links TRBV30 with TRBJ2-7, with 9 positions matching TRBD1. After removal of 4 bases from V and 6 bases from J, the junction contained 7 bases not matched to a gene. Germline CDR1 and CDR2: GTSNPN and SVGIG (reference sequence). CDR3 length equals 13 residues.

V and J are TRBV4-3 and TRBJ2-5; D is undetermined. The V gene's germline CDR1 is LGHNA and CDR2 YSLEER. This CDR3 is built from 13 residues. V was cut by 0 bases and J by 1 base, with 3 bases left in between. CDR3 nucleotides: TGCGCCAGCAGCCAAGATCTCCAAGAGACCCAGTACTTC. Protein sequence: CASSQDLQETQYF.

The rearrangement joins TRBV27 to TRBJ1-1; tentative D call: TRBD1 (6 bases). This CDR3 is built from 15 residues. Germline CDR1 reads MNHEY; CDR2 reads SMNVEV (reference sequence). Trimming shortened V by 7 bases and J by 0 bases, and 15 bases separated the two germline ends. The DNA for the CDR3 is TGTGCCAGCAATCGATTAGGACAGATGAACACTGAAGCTTTCTTT. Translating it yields CASNRLGQMNTEAFF.

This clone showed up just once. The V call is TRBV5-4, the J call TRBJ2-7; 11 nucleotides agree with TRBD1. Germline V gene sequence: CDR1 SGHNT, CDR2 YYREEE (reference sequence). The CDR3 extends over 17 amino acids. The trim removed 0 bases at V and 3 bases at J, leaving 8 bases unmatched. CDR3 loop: CASSLGGQGASGYEQYF. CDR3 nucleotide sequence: TGTGCCAGCAGCTTGGGAGGACAGGGGGCTTCTGGCTACGAGCAGTACTTC.

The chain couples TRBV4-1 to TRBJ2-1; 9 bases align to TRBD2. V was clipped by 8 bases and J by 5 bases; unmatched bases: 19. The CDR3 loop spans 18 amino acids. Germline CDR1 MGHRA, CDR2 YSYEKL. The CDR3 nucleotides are TGCGCCAGCTCCCGGCGGATAGCGGGGGAGCCGGGCCACAATGAGCAGTTCTTC. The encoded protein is CASSRRIAGEPGHNEQFF.

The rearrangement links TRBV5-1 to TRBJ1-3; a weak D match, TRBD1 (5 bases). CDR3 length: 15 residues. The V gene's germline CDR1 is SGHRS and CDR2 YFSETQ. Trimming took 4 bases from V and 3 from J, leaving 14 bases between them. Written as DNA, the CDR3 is TGCGCCAGCAGCCCCCAGGGCGGATTTGGAAACACCATATATTTT. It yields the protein CASSPQGGFGNTIYF.

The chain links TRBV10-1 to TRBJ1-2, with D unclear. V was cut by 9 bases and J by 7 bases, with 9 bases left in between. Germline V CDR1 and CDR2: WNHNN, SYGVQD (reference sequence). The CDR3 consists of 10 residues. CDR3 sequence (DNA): TGCGCCAGTCCTTTCTGTGGCTACACCTTC. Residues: CASPFCGYTF.

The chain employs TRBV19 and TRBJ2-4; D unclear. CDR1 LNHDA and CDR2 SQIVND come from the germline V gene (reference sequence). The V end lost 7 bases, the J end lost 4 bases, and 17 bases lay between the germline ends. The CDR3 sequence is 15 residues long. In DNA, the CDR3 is TGTGCCAGTACCTCAGGAAACGGTGGGAAAAACATTCAGTACTTC. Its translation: CASTSGNGGKNIQYF.

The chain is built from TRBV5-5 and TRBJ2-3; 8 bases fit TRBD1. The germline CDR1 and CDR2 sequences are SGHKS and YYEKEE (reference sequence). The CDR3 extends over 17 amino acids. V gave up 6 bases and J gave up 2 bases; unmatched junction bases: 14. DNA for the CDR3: TGTGCCAGCACTCCAAGGCCCCGACAGGGGACCACAGATACGCAGTATTTT. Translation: CASTPRPRQGTTDTQYF.

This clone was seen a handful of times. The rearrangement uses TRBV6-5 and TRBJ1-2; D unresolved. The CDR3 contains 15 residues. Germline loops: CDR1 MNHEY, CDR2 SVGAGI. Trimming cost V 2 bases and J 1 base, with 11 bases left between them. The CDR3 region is CASSYNDGLNYGYTF. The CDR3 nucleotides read TGTGCCAGCAGTTACAACGATGGACTTAACTATGGCTACACCTTC.

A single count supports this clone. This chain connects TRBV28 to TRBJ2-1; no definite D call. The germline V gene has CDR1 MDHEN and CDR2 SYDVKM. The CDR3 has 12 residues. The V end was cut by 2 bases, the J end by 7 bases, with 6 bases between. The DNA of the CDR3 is TGTGCCAGCAGTTTACGTCAGAATGAGCAGTTCTTC. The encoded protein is CASSLRQNEQFF.

CDR3 DNA sequence: TGCAGCGTTGAAGATTGGGTAGGGGGGACCCAGTACTTC. As protein: CSVEDWVGGTQYF. This chain joins TRBV29-1 and TRBJ2-5; weak D call: TRBD1 (6 bases). The CDR3 is 13 amino acids. Per the germline V gene, CDR1 is SQVTM and CDR2 is ANQGSEA. V lost 0 bases, J lost 7 bases, and 12 bases lay in between.

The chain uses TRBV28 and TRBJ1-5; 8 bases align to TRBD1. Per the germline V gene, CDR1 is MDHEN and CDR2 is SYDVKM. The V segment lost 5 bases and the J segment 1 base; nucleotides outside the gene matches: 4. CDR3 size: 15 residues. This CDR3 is CASSPGQGSNQPQHF. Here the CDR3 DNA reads TGTGCCAGCAGTCCAGGACAGGGAAGCAATCAGCCCCAGCATTTT.

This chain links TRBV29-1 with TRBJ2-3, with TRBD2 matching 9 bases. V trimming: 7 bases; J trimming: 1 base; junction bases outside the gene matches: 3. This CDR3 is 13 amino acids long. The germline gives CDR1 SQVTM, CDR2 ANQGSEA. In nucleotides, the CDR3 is TGCAGCGCCCGGACTAGCGGCACAGATACGCAGTATTTT. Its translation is CSARTSGTDTQYF.

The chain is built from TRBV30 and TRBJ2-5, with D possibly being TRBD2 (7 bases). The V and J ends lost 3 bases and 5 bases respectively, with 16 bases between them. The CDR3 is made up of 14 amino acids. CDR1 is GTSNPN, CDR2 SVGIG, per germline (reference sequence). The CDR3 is CAWSLPGGDETQYF. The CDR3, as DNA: TGTGCCTGGAGCCTCCCGGGGGGCGACGAGACCCAGTACTTC.

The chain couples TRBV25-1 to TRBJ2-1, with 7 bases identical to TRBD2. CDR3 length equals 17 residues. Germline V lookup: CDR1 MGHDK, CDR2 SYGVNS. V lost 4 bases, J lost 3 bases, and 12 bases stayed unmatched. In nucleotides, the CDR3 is TGTGCCAGCAGTGGAATGGCGGGAGCAGCGCACTACAATGAGCAGTTCTTC. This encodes CASSGMAGAAHYNEQFF.

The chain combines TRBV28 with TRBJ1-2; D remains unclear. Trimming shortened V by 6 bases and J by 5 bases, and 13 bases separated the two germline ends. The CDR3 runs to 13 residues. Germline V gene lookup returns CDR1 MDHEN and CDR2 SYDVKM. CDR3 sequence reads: CASSSAPGYGYTF. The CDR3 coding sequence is TGTGCCAGCAGCTCGGCCCCGGGGTATGGCTACACCTTC.

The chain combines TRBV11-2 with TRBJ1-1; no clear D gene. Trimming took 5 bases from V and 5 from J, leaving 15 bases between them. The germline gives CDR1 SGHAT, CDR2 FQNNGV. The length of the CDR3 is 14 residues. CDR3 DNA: TGTGCCAGCAGCATAACAACTGCGGGGACTGAAGCTTTCTTT. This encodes CASSITTAGTEAFF.

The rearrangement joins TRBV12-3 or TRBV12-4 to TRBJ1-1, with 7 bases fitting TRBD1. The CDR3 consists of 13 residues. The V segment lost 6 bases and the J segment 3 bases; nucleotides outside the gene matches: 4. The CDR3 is CASSLQGDTEAFF. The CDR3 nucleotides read TGTGCCAGCAGCCTCCAGGGGGACACTGAAGCTTTCTTT.

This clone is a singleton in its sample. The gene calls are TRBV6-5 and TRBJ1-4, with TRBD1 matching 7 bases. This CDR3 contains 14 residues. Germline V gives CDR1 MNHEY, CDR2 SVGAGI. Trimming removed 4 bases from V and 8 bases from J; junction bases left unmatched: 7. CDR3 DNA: TGTGCCAGCAGTTTTATGACAGGGCGAGAAAAACTGTTTTTT. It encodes CASSFMTGREKLFF.

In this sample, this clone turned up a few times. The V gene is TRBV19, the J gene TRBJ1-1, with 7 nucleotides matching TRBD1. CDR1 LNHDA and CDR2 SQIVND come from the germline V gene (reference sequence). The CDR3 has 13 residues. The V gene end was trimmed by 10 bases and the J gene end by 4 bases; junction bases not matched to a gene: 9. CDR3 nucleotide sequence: TGTGCCACCTCGACAGGGTTTTCCACTGAAGCTTTCTTT. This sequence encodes CATSTGFSTEAFF. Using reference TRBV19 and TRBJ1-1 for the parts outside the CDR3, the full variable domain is DGGITQSPKYLFRKEGQNVTLSCEQNLNHDAMYWYRQDPGQGLRLIYYSQIVNDFQKGDIAEGYSVSREKKESFPLTVTSAQKNPTAFYLCATSTGFSTEAFFGQGTRLTVV.

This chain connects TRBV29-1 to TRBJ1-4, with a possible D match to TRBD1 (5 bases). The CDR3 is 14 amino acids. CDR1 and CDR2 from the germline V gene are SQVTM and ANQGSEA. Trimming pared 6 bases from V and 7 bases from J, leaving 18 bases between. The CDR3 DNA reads TGCAGCGTCGGGGAGGACAAGGCTGGTGAAAAACTGTTTTTT. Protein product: CSVGEDKAGEKLFF.

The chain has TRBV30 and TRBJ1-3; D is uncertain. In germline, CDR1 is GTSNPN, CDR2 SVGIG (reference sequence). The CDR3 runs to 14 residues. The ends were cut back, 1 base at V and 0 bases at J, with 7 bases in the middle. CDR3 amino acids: CAWSASSSGNTIYF. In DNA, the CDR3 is TGTGCCTGGAGTGCGTCGAGCTCTGGAAACACCATATATTTT.

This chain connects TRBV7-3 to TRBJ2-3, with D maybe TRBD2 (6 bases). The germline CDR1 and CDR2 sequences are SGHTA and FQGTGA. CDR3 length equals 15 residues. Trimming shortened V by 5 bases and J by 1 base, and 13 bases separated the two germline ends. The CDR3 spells CASSQRGARTDTQYF. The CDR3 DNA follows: TGTGCCAGCAGCCAACGCGGGGCCCGCACAGATACGCAGTATTTT.

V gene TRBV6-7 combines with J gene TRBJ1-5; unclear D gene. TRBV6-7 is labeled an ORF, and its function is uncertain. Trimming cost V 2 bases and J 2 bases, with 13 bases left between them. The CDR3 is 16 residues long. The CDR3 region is CASSYKSSLRNQPQHF. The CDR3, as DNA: TGTGCCAGCAGTTACAAATCTAGCCTCCGCAATCAGCCCCAGCATTTT.

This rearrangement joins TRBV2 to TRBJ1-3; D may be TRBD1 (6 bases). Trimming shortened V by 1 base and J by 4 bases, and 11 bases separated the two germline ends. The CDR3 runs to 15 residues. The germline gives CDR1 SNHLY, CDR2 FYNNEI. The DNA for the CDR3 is TGTGCCAGCAGTGAAGTCAACAGGGACGGAAACACCATATATTTT. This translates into CASSEVNRDGNTIYF.

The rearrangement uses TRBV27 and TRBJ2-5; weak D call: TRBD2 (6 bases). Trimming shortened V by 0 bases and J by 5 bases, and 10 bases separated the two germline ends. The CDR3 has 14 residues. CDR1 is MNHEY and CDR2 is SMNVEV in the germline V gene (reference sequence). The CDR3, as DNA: TGTGCCAGCAGTTTATCTAGCGGCCTGGAGACCCAGTACTTC. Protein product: CASSLSSGLETQYF.